The entry that follows covers one T cell receptor beta chain sequence. Its cognate antigen is unknown. Profiled with immunoSEQ multiplex PCR; TCRdb holds only in-frame clones, not every one. The table has 30,000 to 45,000 clones, 60% to 75% seen once. This sample was taken from a study of radiotherapy plus CTLA-4 blockade in lung cancer. Study-wide results and caveats: It was early blood T cell clone dynamics, with interferon-beta, that reportedly best predicted response.

Ipilimumab CTLA-4 blockade and focal radiation were given to patients with chemo-refractory metastatic non-small-cell lung cancer. The germline V gene has CDR1 LNHDA and CDR2 SQIVND (reference sequence). The V gene lost 1 base and the J gene lost 4 bases, with 10 bases spanning the gap. The CDR3 extends over 15 amino acids. The clonotype originates from a human donor with non-small cell lung cancer who had stable disease on radiotherapy plus ipilimumab. The sample in question was peripheral blood, obtained from a patient treated with radiotherapy plus ipilimumab. The chain carries TRBV19 and TRBJ2-2; D tentatively reads TRBD1 or TRBD2 (6 bases each). CDR3 nucleotide sequence: TGTGCCAGTAGTATAGCAGGGGAGGTCACCGGGGAGCTGTTTTTT. It specifies CASSIAGEVTGELFF.